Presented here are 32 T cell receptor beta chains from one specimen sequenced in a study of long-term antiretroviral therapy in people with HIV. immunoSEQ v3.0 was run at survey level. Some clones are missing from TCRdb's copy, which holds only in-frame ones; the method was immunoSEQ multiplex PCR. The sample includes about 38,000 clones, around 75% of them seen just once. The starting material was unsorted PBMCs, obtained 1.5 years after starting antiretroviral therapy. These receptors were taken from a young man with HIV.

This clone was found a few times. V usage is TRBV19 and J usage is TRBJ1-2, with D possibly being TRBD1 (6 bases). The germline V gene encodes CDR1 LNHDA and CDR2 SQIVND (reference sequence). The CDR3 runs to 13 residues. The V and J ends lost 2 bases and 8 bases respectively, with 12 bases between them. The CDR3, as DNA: TGTGCCAGTAGTATACTACAGGGTGGGGGCTACACCTTC. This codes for CASSILQGGGYTF.

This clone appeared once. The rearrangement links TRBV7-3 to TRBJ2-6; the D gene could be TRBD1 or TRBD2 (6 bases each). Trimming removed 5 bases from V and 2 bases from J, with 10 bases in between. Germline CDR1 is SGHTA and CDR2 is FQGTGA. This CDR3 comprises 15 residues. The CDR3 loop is CASSRGPPGANVLTF. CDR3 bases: TGTGCCAGCAGCCGGGGGCCCCCTGGGGCCAACGTCCTGACTTTC.

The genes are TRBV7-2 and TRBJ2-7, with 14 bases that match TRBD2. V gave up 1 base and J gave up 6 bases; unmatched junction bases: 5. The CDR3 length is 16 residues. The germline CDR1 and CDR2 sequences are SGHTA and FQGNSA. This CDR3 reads CASSLGTSGRQSEQYF. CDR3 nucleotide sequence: TGTGCCAGCAGCTTAGGGACTAGCGGGAGGCAAAGCGAGCAGTACTTC.

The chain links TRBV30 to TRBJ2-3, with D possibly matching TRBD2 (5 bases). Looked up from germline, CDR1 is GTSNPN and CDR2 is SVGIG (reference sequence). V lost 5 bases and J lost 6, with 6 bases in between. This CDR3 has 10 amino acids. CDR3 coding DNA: TGTGCCTGGGGACTTGATACGCAGTATTTT. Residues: CAWGLDTQYF.

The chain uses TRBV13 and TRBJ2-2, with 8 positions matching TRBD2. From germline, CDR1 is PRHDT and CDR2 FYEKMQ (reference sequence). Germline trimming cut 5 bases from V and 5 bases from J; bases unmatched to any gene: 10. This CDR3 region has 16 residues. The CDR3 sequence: CASSPDLAGRTGELFF. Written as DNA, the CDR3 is TGTGCCAGCAGCCCCGATCTAGCGGGTAGGACCGGGGAGCTGTTTTTT.

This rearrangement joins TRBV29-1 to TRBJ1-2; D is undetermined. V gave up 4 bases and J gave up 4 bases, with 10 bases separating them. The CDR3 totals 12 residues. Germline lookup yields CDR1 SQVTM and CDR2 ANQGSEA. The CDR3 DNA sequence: TGCAGCGTTGCAGCAGGTCGCTATGGCTACACCTTC. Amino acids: CSVAAGRYGYTF.

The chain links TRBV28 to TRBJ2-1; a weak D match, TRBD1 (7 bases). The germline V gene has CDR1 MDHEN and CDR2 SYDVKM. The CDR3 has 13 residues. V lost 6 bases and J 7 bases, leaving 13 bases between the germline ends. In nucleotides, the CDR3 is TGTGCCAGCAGCCTGACAGGGAGGAATGAGCAGTTCTTC. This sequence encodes CASSLTGRNEQFF.

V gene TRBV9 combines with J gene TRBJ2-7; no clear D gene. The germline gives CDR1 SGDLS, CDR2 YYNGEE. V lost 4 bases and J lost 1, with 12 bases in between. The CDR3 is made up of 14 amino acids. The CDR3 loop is CASSLRPPSYEQYF. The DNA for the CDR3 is TGTGCCAGCAGCTTAAGGCCCCCTTCCTACGAGCAGTACTTC.

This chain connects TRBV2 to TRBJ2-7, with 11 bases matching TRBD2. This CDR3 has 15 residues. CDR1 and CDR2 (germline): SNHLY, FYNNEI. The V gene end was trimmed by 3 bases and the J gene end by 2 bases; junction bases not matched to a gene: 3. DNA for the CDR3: TGTGCCAGCAGTGATAGCGGGAGGGCTGCCTACGAGCAGTACTTC. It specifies CASSDSGRAAYEQYF.

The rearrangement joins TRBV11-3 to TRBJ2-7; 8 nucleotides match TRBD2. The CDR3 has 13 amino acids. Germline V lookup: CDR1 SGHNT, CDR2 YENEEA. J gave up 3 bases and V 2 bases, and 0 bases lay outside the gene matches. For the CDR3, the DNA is TGTGCCAGCAGCTTACGGGGGGGCTACGAGCAGTACTTC. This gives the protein CASSLRGGYEQYF.

CDR3 sequence reads: CASSLLGSNQPQHF. The CDR3 bases are TGTGCCAGCAGCTTATTAGGGAGCAATCAGCCCCAGCATTTT. The rearrangement joins TRBV7-8 to TRBJ1-5, with D unclear. In germline, CDR1 is SGHVS, CDR2 FQNEAQ. CDR3 length: 14 residues. The V end lost 2 bases, the J end lost 1 base, and 6 bases lay between the germline ends.

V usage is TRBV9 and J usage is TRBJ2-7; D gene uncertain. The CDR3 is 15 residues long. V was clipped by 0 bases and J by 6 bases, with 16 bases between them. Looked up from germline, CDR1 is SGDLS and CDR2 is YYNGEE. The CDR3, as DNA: TGTGCCAGCAGCGTAGCCGGTTCGATCCGTTCCGAGCAGTACTTC. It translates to CASSVAGSIRSEQYF.

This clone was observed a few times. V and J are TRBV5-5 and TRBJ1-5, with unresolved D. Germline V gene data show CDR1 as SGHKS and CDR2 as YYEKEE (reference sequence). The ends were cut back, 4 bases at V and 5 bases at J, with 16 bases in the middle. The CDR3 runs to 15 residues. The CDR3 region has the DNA TGTGCCAGCAGCGAAGCGGTGGGCGTTTATCAGCCCCAGCATTTT. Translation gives CASSEAVGVYQPQHF.

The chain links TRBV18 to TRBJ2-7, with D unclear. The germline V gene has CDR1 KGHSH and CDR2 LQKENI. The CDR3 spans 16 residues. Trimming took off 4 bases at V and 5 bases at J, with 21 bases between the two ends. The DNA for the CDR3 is TGTGCCAGCTCACAAAGCACCCGGGCCGTTTCCCACGAGCAGTACTTC. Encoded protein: CASSQSTRAVSHEQYF.

CDR3 nucleotide sequence: TGTGCCAGTAGTATTGGGACAGGGGAAGAAGGCTACACCTTC. Protein product: CASSIGTGEEGYTF. The J gene is TRBJ1-2, the V gene TRBV19; TRBD1 agrees at 10 bases. The CDR3 runs to 14 residues. V trimming: 3 bases; J trimming: 8 bases; junction bases outside the gene matches: 6. Germline-derived CDR1 and CDR2 are LNHDA and SQIVND (reference sequence).

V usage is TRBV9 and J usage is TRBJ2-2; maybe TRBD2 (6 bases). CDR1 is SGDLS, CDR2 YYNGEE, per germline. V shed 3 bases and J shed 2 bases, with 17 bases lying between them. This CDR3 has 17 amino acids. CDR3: CASSANLGTPNTGELFF. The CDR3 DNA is TGTGCCAGCAGCGCAAACCTCGGGACTCCCAACACCGGGGAGCTGTTTTTT.

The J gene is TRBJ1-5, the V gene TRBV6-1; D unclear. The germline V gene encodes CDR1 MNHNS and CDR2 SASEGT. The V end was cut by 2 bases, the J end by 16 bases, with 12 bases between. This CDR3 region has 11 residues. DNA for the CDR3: TGTGCCAGCAGTGAAATCACCTTTTTACATTTT. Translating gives CASSEITFLHF.

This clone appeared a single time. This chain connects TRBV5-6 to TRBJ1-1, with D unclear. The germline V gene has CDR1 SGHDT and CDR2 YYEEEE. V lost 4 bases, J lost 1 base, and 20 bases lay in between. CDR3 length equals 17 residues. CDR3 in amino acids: CASSRIPRTEANTEAFF. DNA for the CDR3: TGTGCCAGCAGCCGAATACCGAGGACGGAGGCGAACACTGAAGCTTTCTTT.

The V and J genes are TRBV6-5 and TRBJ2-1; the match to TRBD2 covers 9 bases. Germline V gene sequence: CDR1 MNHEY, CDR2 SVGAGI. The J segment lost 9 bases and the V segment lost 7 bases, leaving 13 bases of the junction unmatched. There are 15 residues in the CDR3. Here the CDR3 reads CASTHRAGGPGEQFF. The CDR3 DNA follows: TGTGCCAGCACCCACAGGGCGGGAGGGCCTGGTGAGCAGTTCTTC.

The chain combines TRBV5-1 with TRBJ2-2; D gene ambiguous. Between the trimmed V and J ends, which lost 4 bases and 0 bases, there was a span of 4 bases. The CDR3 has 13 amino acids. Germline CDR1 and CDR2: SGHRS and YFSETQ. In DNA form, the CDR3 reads TGCGCCAGCAGCCTTCCGAACACCGGGGAGCTGTTTTTT. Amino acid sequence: CASSLPNTGELFF.

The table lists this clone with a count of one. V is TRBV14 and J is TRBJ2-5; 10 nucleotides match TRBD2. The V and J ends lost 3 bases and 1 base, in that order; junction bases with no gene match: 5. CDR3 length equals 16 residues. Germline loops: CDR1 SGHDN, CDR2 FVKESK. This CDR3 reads CASSQGAGGGQETQYF. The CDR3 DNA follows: TGTGCCAGCAGCCAGGGAGCGGGAGGGGGCCAAGAGACCCAGTACTTC.

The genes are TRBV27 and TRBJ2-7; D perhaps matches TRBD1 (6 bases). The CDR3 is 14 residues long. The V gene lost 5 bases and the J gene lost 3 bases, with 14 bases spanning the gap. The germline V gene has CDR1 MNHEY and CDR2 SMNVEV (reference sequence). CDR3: CASSSRDKLYEQYF. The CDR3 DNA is TGTGCCAGCAGTAGCCGGGACAAACTCTACGAGCAGTACTTC.

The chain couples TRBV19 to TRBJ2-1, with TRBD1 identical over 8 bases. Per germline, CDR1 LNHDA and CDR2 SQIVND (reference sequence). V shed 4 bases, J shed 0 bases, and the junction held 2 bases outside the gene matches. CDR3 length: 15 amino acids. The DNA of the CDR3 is TGTGCCAGTAGTAAGGACAGGGACTCCTACAATGAGCAGTTCTTC. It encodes CASSKDRDSYNEQFF.

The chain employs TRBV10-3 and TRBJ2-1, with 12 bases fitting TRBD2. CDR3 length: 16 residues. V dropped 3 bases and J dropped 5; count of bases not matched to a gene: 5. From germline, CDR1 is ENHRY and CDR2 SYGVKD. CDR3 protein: CAISDGLAGRNNEQFF. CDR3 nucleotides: TGTGCCATCAGTGACGGACTAGCGGGAAGAAACAATGAGCAGTTCTTC.

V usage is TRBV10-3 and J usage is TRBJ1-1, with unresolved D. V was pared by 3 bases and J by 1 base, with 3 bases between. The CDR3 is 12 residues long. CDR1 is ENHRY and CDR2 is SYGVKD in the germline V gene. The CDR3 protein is CAISDGNTEAFF. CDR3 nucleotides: TGTGCCATCAGTGACGGGAACACTGAAGCTTTCTTT.

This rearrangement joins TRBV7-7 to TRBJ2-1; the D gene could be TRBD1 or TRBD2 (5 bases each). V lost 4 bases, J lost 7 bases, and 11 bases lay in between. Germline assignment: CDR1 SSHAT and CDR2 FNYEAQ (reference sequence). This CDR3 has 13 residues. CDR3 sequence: CASSSGALNEQFF. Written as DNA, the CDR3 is TGTGCCAGCAGCTCCGGGGCGCTAAATGAGCAGTTCTTC.

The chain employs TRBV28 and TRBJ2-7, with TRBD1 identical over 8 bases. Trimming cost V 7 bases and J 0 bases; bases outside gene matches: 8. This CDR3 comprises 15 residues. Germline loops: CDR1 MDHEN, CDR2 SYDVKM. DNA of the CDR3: TGTGCCAGCATACCACTGGACAGGGTCTCCTACGAGCAGTACTTC. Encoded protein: CASIPLDRVSYEQYF. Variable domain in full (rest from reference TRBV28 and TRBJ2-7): DVKVTQSSRYLVKRTGEKVFLECVQDMDHENMFWYRQDPGLGLRLIYFSYDVKMKEKGDIPEGYSVSREKKERFSLILESASTNQTSMYLCASIPLDRVSYEQYFGPGTRLTVT.

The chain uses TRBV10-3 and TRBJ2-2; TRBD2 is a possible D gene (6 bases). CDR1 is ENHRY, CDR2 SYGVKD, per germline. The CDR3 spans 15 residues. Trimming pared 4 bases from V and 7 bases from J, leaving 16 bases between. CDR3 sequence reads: CAISAQSGPNGELFF. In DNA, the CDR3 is TGTGCCATCAGTGCACAAAGCGGGCCTAACGGGGAGCTGTTTTTT.

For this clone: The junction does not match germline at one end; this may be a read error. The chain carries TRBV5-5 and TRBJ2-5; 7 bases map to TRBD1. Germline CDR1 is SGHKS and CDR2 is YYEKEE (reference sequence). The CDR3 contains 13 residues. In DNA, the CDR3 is TGTGCCAGCAGCTTGGGTTGGGAAGCAGACAGGGACTTC. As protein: CASSLGWEADRDF.

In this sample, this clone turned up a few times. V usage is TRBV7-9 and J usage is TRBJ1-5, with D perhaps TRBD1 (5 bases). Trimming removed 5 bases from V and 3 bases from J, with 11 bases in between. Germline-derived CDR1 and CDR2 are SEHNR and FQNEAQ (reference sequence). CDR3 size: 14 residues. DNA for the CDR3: TGTGCCAGCAGCACGACAGAATTCAATCAGCCCCAGCATTTT. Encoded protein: CASSTTEFNQPQHF.

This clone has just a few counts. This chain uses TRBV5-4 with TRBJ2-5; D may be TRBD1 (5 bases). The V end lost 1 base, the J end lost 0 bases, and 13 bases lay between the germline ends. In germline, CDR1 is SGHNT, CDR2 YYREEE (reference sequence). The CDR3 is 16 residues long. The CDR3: CASSLSQVSYQETQYF. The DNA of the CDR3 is TGTGCCAGCAGCTTGTCACAGGTGTCGTACCAAGAGACCCAGTACTTC.

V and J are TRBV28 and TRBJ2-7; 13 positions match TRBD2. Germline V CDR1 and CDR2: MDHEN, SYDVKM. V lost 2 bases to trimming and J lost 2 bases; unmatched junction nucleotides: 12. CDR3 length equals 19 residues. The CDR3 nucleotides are TGTGCCAGCAGTTTACGTGCGGGACTAGCGGGAAGGCGACCCTACGAGCAGTACTTC. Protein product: CASSLRAGLAGRRPYEQYF.